The 26 T cell receptor beta chains reported below all come from one sample, sequenced in a study of blood T cell repertoires in COVID-19. Repertoires were generated with immunoSEQ multiplex PCR, while TCRdb's copy carries only in-frame clones and drops some. The data show about 160,000 clones, around three quarters seen once. The specimen sequenced was peripheral blood. Source of these receptors: a man aged 55 to 70 with acute or convalescent COVID-19.

This sequence joins TRBV19 and TRBJ2-7; TRBD1 matches at 8 bases. Germline V gives CDR1 LNHDA, CDR2 SQIVND (reference sequence). V shed 2 bases, J shed 2 bases, and the junction held 11 bases outside the gene matches. CDR3 length: 17 amino acids. CDR3 in DNA: TGTGCCAGTAGTATATTACCCGACAGGGGAAGGACCTACGAGCAGTACTTC. Translated, it gives CASSILPDRGRTYEQYF.

The sample holds a few counts of this clone. The genes are TRBV2 and TRBJ2-1, with TRBD2 identical over 8 bases. In germline, CDR1 is SNHLY, CDR2 FYNNEI. V lost 3 bases to trimming and J lost 5 bases; unmatched junction nucleotides: 6. The CDR3 contains 15 residues. The CDR3, as DNA: TGTGCCAGCAGTGAGGGCGGGGGGCGACACAATGAGCAGTTCTTC. This encodes CASSEGGGRHNEQFF.

The chain recombines TRBV7-9 with TRBJ1-1; unclear D gene. The CDR3 is made up of 16 amino acids. CDR1 is SEHNR and CDR2 is FQNEAQ in the germline V gene (reference sequence). Trimming took off 1 base at V and 0 bases at J, with 12 bases between the two ends. The CDR3 DNA sequence: TGTGCCAGCAGCTTAGTCCCCGGGAGTCTGAACACTGAAGCTTTCTTT. It codes for CASSLVPGSLNTEAFF.

This clone occurred a few times. This chain joins TRBV7-2 and TRBJ2-5; 9 bases match TRBD2. The germline gives CDR1 SGHTA, CDR2 FQGNSA. The CDR3 is made up of 14 amino acids. V gave up 5 bases and J gave up 2 bases; unmatched junction bases: 3. The CDR3 DNA sequence: TGTGCCAGCAGCCCAACTAGCGGGCAAGAGACCCAGTACTTC. Its translation is CASSPTSGQETQYF. Complete variable domain (other parts from reference TRBV7-2 and TRBJ2-5): GAGVSQSPSNKVTEKGKDVELRCDPISGHTALYWYRQSLGQGLEFLIYFQGNSAPDKSGLPSDRFSAERTGGSVSTLTIQRTQQEDSAVYLCASSPTSGQETQYFGPGTRLLVL.

The chain employs TRBV30 and TRBJ2-5; tentative D call: TRBD2 (6 bases). Between the trimmed V and J ends, which lost 4 bases and 4 bases, there was a span of 22 bases. CDR1 GTSNPN and CDR2 SVGIG come from the germline V gene (reference sequence). The CDR3 sequence is 16 residues long. Here the CDR3 DNA reads TGTGCCTGGAATATCCCGGGACTCCGGTGGGGAGAGACCCAGTACTTC. Translation: CAWNIPGLRWGETQYF.

The chain has TRBV11-3 and TRBJ2-2; D is undetermined. The V end lost 1 base, the J end lost 5 bases, and 5 bases lay between the germline ends. CDR1 is SGHNT and CDR2 is YENEEA in the germline V gene. The CDR3 is 13 residues long. This chain's CDR3 is CASSLVGTGELFF. As DNA, the CDR3 is TGTGCCAGCAGCTTAGTCGGGACCGGGGAGCTGTTTTTT.

The chain recombines TRBV6-2 or TRBV6-3 with TRBJ2-7; D unresolved. Trimming stripped 5 bases from V and 2 bases from J, with 4 bases between. This CDR3 spans 11 amino acids. Germline V gives CDR1 MNHEY, CDR2 SVGEGT. CDR3 DNA sequence: TGTGCCAGCAGTGTAACCTACGAGCAGTACTTC. This encodes CASSVTYEQYF.

This chain connects TRBV11-2 to TRBJ1-2; the D gene is possibly TRBD1 (6 bases). Germline V lookup: CDR1 SGHAT, CDR2 FQNNGV. Trimming took off 5 bases at V and 6 bases at J, with 16 bases between the two ends. The CDR3 length is 14 residues. CDR3 DNA sequence: TGTGCCAGCAGCCAGGGGCAGGCGCGGAATGGCTACACCTTC. As protein: CASSQGQARNGYTF.

The chain joins TRBV5-1 to TRBJ1-1; D unresolved. The CDR3 has 13 residues. The germline V and J ends were trimmed by 0 bases and 7 bases, with 10 bases remaining between them. Germline lookup yields CDR1 SGHRS and CDR2 YFSETQ. The CDR3 DNA sequence: TGCGCCAGCAGCTTGGCTGGACGGGGTGAAGCTTTCTTT. This translates into CASSLAGRGEAFF.

CDR3 in amino acids: CATSDLGASGGPSSYNEQFF. In DNA form, the CDR3 reads TGTGCCACCAGTGATTTGGGTGCAAGCGGGGGCCCTAGCTCCTACAATGAGCAGTTCTTC. The chain employs TRBV24-1 and TRBJ2-1; 8 bases match TRBD2. Trimming at V came to 0 bases and at J to 0 bases, leaving 12 bases not matched to a gene. This CDR3 spans 20 amino acids. From germline, CDR1 is KGHDR and CDR2 SFDVKD.

This rearrangement joins TRBV30 to TRBJ1-2; tentative D call: TRBD1 (6 bases). The CDR3 has 13 amino acids. Germline CDR1 GTSNPN, CDR2 SVGIG (reference sequence). With 7 bases removed from V and 4 bases from J, the gap between germline ends came to 16 bases. The chain's CDR3 is CASPDRYSYGYTF. CDR3 DNA: TGTGCCTCCCCGGACAGATATAGCTATGGCTACACCTTC. Full variable domain (missing parts from reference TRBV30 and TRBJ1-2): SQTIHQWPATLVQPVGSPLSLECTVEGTSNPNLYWYRQAAGRGLQLLFYSVGIGQISSEVPQNLSASRPQDRQFILSSKKLLLSDSGFYLCASPDRYSYGYTFGSGTRLTVV.

V and J are TRBV27 and TRBJ2-2; 7 bases fit TRBD1. The length of the CDR3 is 15 residues. The ends lost 6 bases at V and 0 bases at J; junction bases unmatched: 4. Germline lookup yields CDR1 MNHEY and CDR2 SMNVEV (reference sequence). CDR3 amino acids: CASRPGQPNTGELFF. The CDR3 DNA is TGTGCCAGCAGACCGGGACAGCCGAACACCGGGGAGCTGTTTTTT.

The rearrangement uses TRBV18 and TRBJ2-7, with TRBD1 identical over 10 bases. This CDR3 has 13 residues. The V and J ends lost 2 bases and 6 bases, in that order; junction bases with no gene match: 1. CDR1 is KGHSH, CDR2 LQKENI, per germline. As DNA, the CDR3 is TGTGCCAGCTCACCAGGGGACAGGGGCGAGCAGTACTTC. This translates into CASSPGDRGEQYF.

The V and J genes are TRBV6-1 and TRBJ1-5; 10 bases fit TRBD1. V shed 3 bases and J 2 bases; nucleotides not matched to a gene: 7. The CDR3 contains 17 residues. CDR1 and CDR2 (germline): MNHNS, SASEGT. CDR3 protein: CASSERQGAVRNQPQHF. The CDR3 DNA sequence: TGTGCCAGCAGTGAGAGACAGGGGGCCGTTCGCAATCAGCCCCAGCATTTT.

The chain recombines TRBV9 with TRBJ1-2; TRBD1 matches 9 bases. The CDR3 has 15 amino acids. Trimming at V came to 4 bases and at J to 8 bases, leaving 12 bases not matched to a gene. Looked up from germline, CDR1 is SGDLS and CDR2 is YYNGEE. The CDR3 protein is CASSSLWTGVEGYTF. The DNA for the CDR3 is TGTGCCAGCAGCTCTCTATGGACAGGGGTGGAGGGCTACACCTTC.

This sequence joins TRBV4-1 and TRBJ2-7, with 9 bases aligning to TRBD1. V gave up 4 bases and J gave up 5 bases; unmatched junction bases: 6. CDR3 size: 14 residues. Germline loops: CDR1 MGHRA, CDR2 YSYEKL. The CDR3 region is CASSRPGQGNEQYF. CDR3 in DNA: TGCGCCAGCAGCCGACCGGGACAGGGCAACGAGCAGTACTTC.

This chain's CDR3 is CASSKTGTGSYEQYF. The CDR3 region has the DNA TGTGCCAGCAGCAAAACCGGGACAGGGAGCTACGAGCAGTACTTC. V gene TRBV11-3 combines with J gene TRBJ2-7; 9 positions match TRBD1. V shed 5 bases and J 3 bases; nucleotides not matched to a gene: 8. The CDR3 runs to 15 residues. Germline assignment: CDR1 SGHNT and CDR2 YENEEA.

V usage is TRBV30 and J usage is TRBJ1-6, with D possibly TRBD1 on 5 matching bases. The CDR3 length is 17 residues. Trimming cost V 3 bases and J 7 bases, with 22 bases left between them. CDR1 GTSNPN and CDR2 SVGIG come from the germline V gene (reference sequence). The CDR3 DNA follows: TGTGCCTGGAGAGTTTGGTCCCTCAGGGTGGGAAATTCACCCCTCCACTTT. Protein: CAWRVWSLRVGNSPLHF.

This clone was seen once. The J gene is TRBJ1-2, the V gene TRBV6-5; 11 nucleotides match TRBD1. The ends lost 6 bases at V and 8 bases at J; junction bases unmatched: 8. CDR1 MNHEY and CDR2 SVGAGI come from the germline V gene. The CDR3 length is 14 residues. The CDR3 region has the DNA TGTGCCAGCAGCCCCGGACAGGGGGCAGGGGGCTACACCTTC. Amino acids: CASSPGQGAGGYTF.

The J gene is TRBJ1-4, the V gene TRBV5-4, with 8 bases fitting TRBD1. CDR1 is SGHNT, CDR2 YYREEE, per germline (reference sequence). The CDR3 is 16 amino acids. V shed 2 bases and J 4 bases; nucleotides not matched to a gene: 7. CDR3 amino acids: CASSFGQGADNEKLFF. Written as DNA, the CDR3 is TGTGCCAGCAGCTTCGGGCAGGGGGCGGATAATGAAAAACTGTTTTTT.

This chain links TRBV7-9 with TRBJ1-5, with D hard to call. Trimming left V 3 bases short and J 4 bases short, with 13 bases between. Germline loops: CDR1 SEHNR, CDR2 FQNEAQ (reference sequence). This CDR3 is built from 15 residues. Written as DNA, the CDR3 is TGTGCCAGCAGCTTGTCTTCTCAGTTAAATCAGCCCCAGCATTTT. This sequence encodes CASSLSSQLNQPQHF.

The chain links TRBV7-2 to TRBJ1-5; no definite D call. The CDR3 totals 15 residues. The germline V gene encodes CDR1 SGHTA and CDR2 FQGNSA. Trimming took off 5 bases at V and 3 bases at J, with 14 bases between the two ends. The CDR3 spells CASSLGEGFNQPQHF. In DNA, the CDR3 is TGTGCCAGCAGCCTTGGAGAGGGTTTCAATCAGCCCCAGCATTTT.

The chain combines TRBV5-1 with TRBJ1-1; unclear D gene. Trimming removed 5 bases from V and 1 base from J, with 12 bases in between. Per germline, CDR1 SGHRS and CDR2 YFSETQ. CDR3 length: 14 residues. The CDR3 DNA is TGCGCCAGCAGTGGAACGGGGAGGAACACTGAAGCTTTCTTT. This translates into CASSGTGRNTEAFF.

The V call is TRBV24-1, the J call TRBJ2-5; D may be TRBD1 (6 bases). The germline V and J ends were trimmed by 3 bases and 5 bases, with 12 bases remaining between them. The CDR3 is made up of 14 amino acids. Germline V gene lookup returns CDR1 KGHDR and CDR2 SFDVKD. The CDR3 coding sequence is TGTGCCACCAGTGATCCAGGGGCCACGGAGACCCAGTACTTC. Protein product: CATSDPGATETQYF.

The chain has TRBV10-3 and TRBJ2-1; the D gene is possibly TRBD2 (5 bases). This CDR3 is 13 amino acids long. Germline lookup yields CDR1 ENHRY and CDR2 SYGVKD. For the CDR3, the DNA is TGTGCGCTCGGAGGAGACTCCTACAATGAGCAGTTCTTC. This codes for CALGGDSYNEQFF.

This clone showed up just a few times. The rearrangement uses TRBV18 and TRBJ2-3; a weak D match, TRBD1 (6 bases). The length of the CDR3 is 14 residues. V was trimmed by 5 bases and J by 0 bases, leaving 9 bases between them. CDR1 KGHSH and CDR2 LQKENI come from the germline V gene. CDR3 DNA: TGTGCCAGCTCAGGGGGCCTTAGCACAGATACGCAGTATTTT. It encodes CASSGGLSTDTQYF.